The 30 T cell receptor beta chains reported below all come from one sample, sequenced in a study of blood T cell repertoires in COVID-19. The assay was immunoSEQ multiplex PCR, and TCRdb's table has in-frame clones only and misses some. Of about 170,000 clones detected, roughly 84% appear once; the ten largest clones hold over 2.5%. Sample: peripheral blood. The receptors were gathered from a human donor with acute or convalescent COVID-19. The donor label of this sample is uncertain.

This sequence joins TRBV6-5 and TRBJ1-3, with 9 positions matching TRBD1. This CDR3 has 16 amino acids. V shed 2 bases, J shed 1 base, and the junction held 3 bases outside the gene matches. CDR1 and CDR2 from the germline V gene are MNHEY and SVGAGI. DNA for the CDR3: TGTGCCAGCAGTTACACACAGGGGGCGTCTGGAAACACCATATATTTT. It specifies CASSYTQGASGNTIYF.

The chain links TRBV4-2 to TRBJ2-1; the match to TRBD2 covers 7 bases. The V segment lost 1 base and the J segment 1 base; nucleotides outside the gene matches: 10. Germline lookup yields CDR1 LGHNA and CDR2 YNFKEQ. The CDR3 sequence is 18 residues long. CDR3 bases: TGTGCCAGCAGCCAAGGTAGCGGGCCGTTCGATTCCTACAATGAGCAGTTCTTC. It yields the protein CASSQGSGPFDSYNEQFF.

This chain connects TRBV11-2 to TRBJ2-4, with 8 nucleotides matching TRBD2. Trimming cost V 4 bases and J 6 bases; bases outside gene matches: 14. The CDR3 covers 17 residues. Looked up from germline, CDR1 is SGHAT and CDR2 is FQNNGV. The CDR3 here is CASSSLEEAGVPNIQYF. The CDR3 nucleotides are TGTGCCAGCAGCTCCCTCGAGGAAGCGGGAGTTCCAAACATTCAGTACTTC.

The J gene is TRBJ2-5, the V gene TRBV7-3; a weak D match, TRBD2 (5 bases). CDR1 is SGHTA, CDR2 FQGTGA, per germline. V was clipped by 5 bases and J by 5 bases, with 6 bases between them. The CDR3 consists of 11 residues. The CDR3 spells CASSGGETQYF. The CDR3 region has the DNA TGTGCCAGCAGCGGCGGGGAGACCCAGTACTTC.

This chain links TRBV5-6 with TRBJ2-1, with 12 bases aligning to TRBD1. Germline loops: CDR1 SGHDT, CDR2 YYEEEE. V lost 4 bases, J lost 6 bases, and 5 bases stayed unmatched. The CDR3 is 15 amino acids. CDR3: CASSVGTGGFNEQFF. In nucleotides, the CDR3 is TGTGCCAGCAGCGTAGGGACAGGGGGCTTCAATGAGCAGTTCTTC.

The chain combines TRBV5-1 with TRBJ2-2; D possibly corresponds to TRBD1 (5 bases). Germline CDR1 reads SGHRS; CDR2 reads YFSETQ. V gave up 5 bases and J gave up 2 bases, with 10 bases separating them. CDR3 length: 14 residues. The CDR3 bases are TGCGCCAGCAGAGGGGCATCTAACACCGGGGAGCTGTTTTTT. Its protein is CASRGASNTGELFF.

The rearrangement uses TRBV2 and TRBJ2-7; TRBD1 matches 7 bases. The CDR3 has 14 amino acids. The V gene's germline CDR1 is SNHLY and CDR2 FYNNEI. V was clipped by 4 bases and J by 6 bases; unmatched bases: 9. In DNA, the CDR3 is TGTGCCAGCAGTGTGGGAGCACAGGGGACCGAGCAGTACTTC. It yields the protein CASSVGAQGTEQYF.

The chain carries TRBV28 and TRBJ2-5, with D possibly being TRBD1 (6 bases). Germline assignment: CDR1 MDHEN and CDR2 SYDVKM. Trimming left V 5 bases short and J 2 bases short, with 12 bases between. The CDR3 has 14 residues. The CDR3 DNA is TGTGCCAGCAGTCTACAGGGTGGGCAAGAGACCCAGTACTTC. Translating it yields CASSLQGGQETQYF.

V usage is TRBV2 and J usage is TRBJ2-7; tentative D call: TRBD1 (5 bases). The CDR3 runs 15 residues. Trimming removed 6 bases at V and 2 bases at J, with 17 bases between. Germline V gives CDR1 SNHLY, CDR2 FYNNEI. The CDR3, as DNA: TGTGCCAGCAGGGCAGGGTCCATACTTACCTACGAGCAGTACTTC. This codes for CASRAGSILTYEQYF.

This clone was seen once. The genes are TRBV18 and TRBJ1-1; D is possibly TRBD1 (5 bases). The CDR3 has 15 amino acids. Germline CDR1 KGHSH, CDR2 LQKENI. The ends were cut back, 6 bases at V and 4 bases at J, with 18 bases in the middle. The CDR3 DNA reads TGTGCCAGCTCCGTGGGGCGGGGGTCGGGCACTGAAGCTTTCTTT. This codes for CASSVGRGSGTEAFF.

The chain joins TRBV27 to TRBJ2-7; 7 bases are shared with TRBD1. J was trimmed by 0 bases and V by 5 bases; bases with no gene match: 13. In germline, CDR1 is MNHEY, CDR2 SMNVEV (reference sequence). The CDR3 runs 17 residues. The CDR3 protein is CASSRNHRGSSSYEQYF. Written as DNA, the CDR3 is TGTGCCAGCAGTAGAAACCACAGGGGCTCTAGCTCCTACGAGCAGTACTTC.

V is TRBV5-1 and J is TRBJ2-7; 12 nucleotides line up with TRBD1. The germline V gene has CDR1 SGHRS and CDR2 YFSETQ. The CDR3 extends over 15 amino acids. The V and J ends lost 2 bases and 5 bases, in that order; junction bases with no gene match: 5. The CDR3 spells CASSFEGQGANEQYF. The CDR3 DNA reads TGCGCCAGCAGCTTCGAGGGACAGGGGGCGAACGAGCAGTACTTC. Together with reference TRBV5-1 and TRBJ2-7, the CDR3 gives the full variable domain: KAGVTQTPRYLIKTRGQQVTLSCSPISGHRSVSWYQQTPGQGLQFLFEYFSETQRNKGNFPGRFSGRQFSNSRSEMNVSTLELGDSALYLCASSFEGQGANEQYFGPGTRLTVT.

V gene TRBV5-1 combines with J gene TRBJ2-3; 7 nucleotides agree with TRBD1. V was pared by 0 bases and J by 1 base, with 5 bases of the junction left unmatched. The CDR3 is made up of 16 amino acids. Germline CDR1 and CDR2: SGHRS and YFSETQ. The CDR3 protein is CASSLEGGGGTDTQYF. The DNA of the CDR3 is TGCGCCAGCAGCTTGGAAGGGGGCGGAGGCACAGATACGCAGTATTTT. The variable domain in full, with the rest retrieved from reference TRBV5-1 and TRBJ2-3, is KAGVTQTPRYLIKTRGQQVTLSCSPISGHRSVSWYQQTPGQGLQFLFEYFSETQRNKGNFPGRFSGRQFSNSRSEMNVSTLELGDSALYLCASSLEGGGGTDTQYFGPGTRLTVL.

The V call is TRBV9, the J call TRBJ2-3, with 7 positions matching TRBD2. This CDR3 has 16 amino acids. CDR1 is SGDLS and CDR2 is YYNGEE in the germline V gene. With 3 bases clipped from V and 0 bases from J, the junction kept 7 bases outside the gene matches. As DNA, the CDR3 is TGTGCCAGCAGCGGGAGGCCGGGACTAAGCACAGATACGCAGTATTTT. Residues: CASSGRPGLSTDTQYF. The full variable domain, completed using reference TRBV9 and TRBJ2-3, is DSGVTQTPKHLITATGQRVTLRCSPRSGDLSVYWYQQSLDQGLQFLIQYYNGEERAKGNILERFSAQQFPDLHSELNLSSLELGDSALYFCASSGRPGLSTDTQYFGPGTRLTVL.

The chain joins TRBV5-1 to TRBJ2-2, with TRBD2 as a possible D gene (5 bases). Trimming pared 7 bases from V and 1 base from J, leaving 11 bases between. The CDR3 covers 14 residues. The germline gives CDR1 SGHRS, CDR2 YFSETQ. CDR3 coding DNA: TGCGCCAGCGGATTGGGAGTGAACACCGGGGAGCTGTTTTTT. It specifies CASGLGVNTGELFF. The full variable domain, with the rest looked up from reference TRBV5-1 and TRBJ2-2, is KAGVTQTPRYLIKTRGQQVTLSCSPISGHRSVSWYQQTPGQGLQFLFEYFSETQRNKGNFPGRFSGRQFSNSRSEMNVSTLELGDSALYLCASGLGVNTGELFFGEGSRLTVL.

The rearrangement uses TRBV6-5 and TRBJ2-3; D is possibly TRBD2 (6 bases). Germline V gene lookup returns CDR1 MNHEY and CDR2 SVGAGI. CDR3 length: 12 residues. V shed 10 bases and J shed 6 bases, with 14 bases lying between them. The CDR3 nucleotides are TGTGCCACCGAGGGACTGGATGATACGCAGTATTTT. As protein: CATEGLDDTQYF.

This chain joins TRBV19 and TRBJ2-2; possible D gene TRBD2, 6 bases. This CDR3 is 14 amino acids long. V was clipped by 5 bases and J by 3 bases, with 10 bases between them. Looked up from germline, CDR1 is LNHDA and CDR2 is SQIVND (reference sequence). DNA for the CDR3: TGTGCCAGTAGTTCGGGACTTGACACCGGGGAGCTGTTTTTT. It is translated as CASSSGLDTGELFF.

In the case of this clone: Other nucleotide sequences from this sample produce the same CDR3. The chain employs TRBV19 and TRBJ1-2; 7 bases align to TRBD1. The CDR3 loop spans 14 amino acids. The V gene's germline CDR1 is LNHDA and CDR2 SQIVND (reference sequence). J was trimmed by 1 base and V by 4 bases; bases with no gene match: 3. The CDR3 is CASSTTGDNYGYTF. In DNA form, the CDR3 reads TGTGCCAGTAGTACTACAGGGGATAACTATGGCTACACCTTC.

The chain employs TRBV5-1 and TRBJ2-7; 9 nucleotides match TRBD1. Germline CDR1 and CDR2: SGHRS and YFSETQ. V shed 4 bases, J shed 4 bases, and the junction held 6 bases outside the gene matches. This CDR3 comprises 14 residues. CDR3 nucleotides: TGCGCCAGCAGCCGTCCCGGGACAGGGTACGAGCAGTACTTC. It encodes CASSRPGTGYEQYF.

J is TRBJ1-1 and V is TRBV6-5, with TRBD1 matching 8 bases. Germline trimming cut 5 bases from V and 5 bases from J; bases unmatched to any gene: 7. The CDR3 is 14 residues long. Per germline, CDR1 MNHEY and CDR2 SVGAGI. DNA of the CDR3: TGTGCCAGCAGTACTCCTTGGACAGGGACTGAAGCTTTCTTT. It yields the protein CASSTPWTGTEAFF.

The gene calls are TRBV6-1 and TRBJ1-5, with 9 bases that match TRBD1. There are 17 residues in the CDR3. CDR1 is MNHNS and CDR2 is SASEGT in the germline V gene. The ends lost 3 bases at V and 6 bases at J; junction bases unmatched: 12. The CDR3 loop reads CASSDYRDRAAGQPQHF. As DNA, the CDR3 is TGTGCCAGCAGTGATTACCGGGACAGGGCAGCGGGTCAGCCCCAGCATTTT.

V gene TRBV5-1 combines with J gene TRBJ2-5; perhaps TRBD1 as D (6 bases). CDR1 and CDR2 (germline): SGHRS, YFSETQ. Trimming took off 1 base at V and 3 bases at J, with 10 bases between the two ends. The CDR3 consists of 14 residues. For the CDR3, the DNA is TGCGCCAGCAGCTTGAACGCAGGGGAAGAGACCCAGTACTTC. This encodes CASSLNAGEETQYF.

This clone was observed a few times. The chain combines TRBV15 with TRBJ1-2; 7 positions match TRBD1. With V trimmed by 1 base and J by 8 bases, 4 bases remained unmatched. The length of the CDR3 is 13 residues. CDR1 LNHNV and CDR2 YYDKDF come from the germline V gene (reference sequence). Here the CDR3 DNA reads TGTGCCACCAGCAGAGTAGGGGGCTGGGGCTACACCTTC. This encodes CATSRVGGWGYTF. The variable domain in full, completed from reference TRBV15 and TRBJ1-2, reads DAMVIQNPRYQVTQFGKPVTLSCSQTLNHNVMYWYQQKSSQAPKLLFHYYDKDFNNEADTPDNFQSRRPNTSFCFLDIRSPGLGDTAMYLCATSRVGGWGYTFGSGTRLTVV.

J is TRBJ2-1 and V is TRBV5-1, with 7 positions matching TRBD1. The ends lost 0 bases at V and 7 bases at J; junction bases unmatched: 7. The CDR3 sequence is 15 residues long. CDR1 is SGHRS, CDR2 YFSETQ, per germline. DNA for the CDR3: TGCGCCAGCAGCTTGGAGACAGGGTTAGGTAATGAGCAGTTCTTC. Translated, it gives CASSLETGLGNEQFF.

V is TRBV30 and J is TRBJ1-1; D uncertain. Germline V gene lookup returns CDR1 GTSNPN and CDR2 SVGIG (reference sequence). V was pared by 2 bases and J by 0 bases, with 10 bases between. CDR3 length: 14 amino acids. The DNA of the CDR3 is TGTGCCTGGAGTCGGGTGAGGCTGAACACTGAAGCTTTCTTT. It translates to CAWSRVRLNTEAFF.

The chain uses TRBV19 and TRBJ1-3, with D possibly TRBD1 on 5 matching bases. This CDR3 region has 15 residues. Germline lookup yields CDR1 LNHDA and CDR2 SQIVND (reference sequence). Trimming pared 3 bases from V and 0 bases from J, leaving 9 bases between. The CDR3 nucleotides are TGTGCCAGTAGTATCGGACACAACTCTGGAAACACCATATATTTT. This encodes CASSIGHNSGNTIYF.

The CDR3 region is CASSFTGGVYNEQFF. The CDR3 nucleotides are TGCGCCAGCAGCTTTACAGGGGGCGTCTACAATGAGCAGTTCTTC. The chain has TRBV5-1 and TRBJ2-1, with TRBD1 matching 9 bases. Germline CDR1 and CDR2: SGHRS and YFSETQ. The CDR3 is 15 amino acids. V trimming: 2 bases; J trimming: 3 bases; junction bases outside the gene matches: 3.

This chain connects TRBV2 to TRBJ2-3; TRBD2 is a possible D gene (5 bases). CDR3 length equals 12 residues. Trimming shortened V by 8 bases and J by 5 bases, and 11 bases separated the two germline ends. The germline V gene has CDR1 SNHLY and CDR2 FYNNEI. This CDR3 reads CASLFEGDTQYF. Here the CDR3 DNA reads TGTGCCAGCCTCTTTGAGGGAGATACGCAGTATTTT.

The chain is built from TRBV5-1 and TRBJ2-3; 9 nucleotides line up with TRBD2. The CDR3 covers 15 residues. Germline V CDR1 and CDR2: SGHRS, YFSETQ. After removal of 2 bases from V and 6 bases from J, the junction contained 7 bases not matched to a gene. The CDR3 DNA reads as TGCGCCAGCAGCTTACCGACTAGCGGATTCGATACGCAGTATTTT. Encoded protein: CASSLPTSGFDTQYF. Filled out from reference TRBV5-1 and TRBJ2-3, the complete variable domain reads KAGVTQTPRYLIKTRGQQVTLSCSPISGHRSVSWYQQTPGQGLQFLFEYFSETQRNKGNFPGRFSGRQFSNSRSEMNVSTLELGDSALYLCASSLPTSGFDTQYFGPGTRLTVL.

The chain couples TRBV18 to TRBJ2-5; 9 bases fit TRBD1. The CDR3 is 18 residues long. In germline, CDR1 is KGHSH, CDR2 LQKENI. V shed 0 bases and J 5 bases; nucleotides not matched to a gene: 13. Here the CDR3 reads CASSPPRGQGHVGETQYF. The CDR3 DNA follows: TGTGCCAGCTCACCACCCCGGGGACAGGGCCACGTAGGGGAGACCCAGTACTTC.